This is a list of T cell receptor beta chains from one sample in a study of technical replicates of blood from several donors. TCRdb's table, derived via immunoSEQ multiplex PCR, lists solely in-frame clones and lacks some. The sample yields under 90,000 clones, 90% to 95% seen once. The specimen was T cells isolated from PBMCs. The receptors derive from a human donor in good health. Both conserved end residues are trimmed from each CDR3. D genes are given only for firm matches. The size entry is marked missing in some rows and otherwise reads once, few, many or a size class.

clone size | J gene | D gene | V gene | CDR3 protein
. | TRBJ1-5 | . | TRBV30 | AWSPRIGGLLFLNQPQH
. | TRBJ2-5 | TRBD2 | TRBV9 | ASSPGTSGETQY
. | TRBJ2-1 | TRBD2 | TRBV5-4 | ASSQGTSGIKIKF
. | TRBJ1-1 | . | TRBV27 | ASSLRGGIYTEAF
. | TRBJ2-2 | TRBD2 | TRBV7-6 | ASSPIAGDTGELF
once | TRBJ2-1 | . | TRBV10-2 | ASATNNEQF
. | TRBJ2-1 | TRBD2 | TRBV27 | ASSWGGEQF
once | TRBJ2-7 | TRBD2 | TRBV5-4 | ASSLELADDYEQY
. | TRBJ2-7 | . | TRBV2 | APFRDEQY
. | TRBJ1-5 | . | TRBV28 | ASSYGTPYSNQPQH
once | TRBJ2-7 | . | TRBV4-1 | ASSQGGGYEQY
. | TRBJ1-3 | TRBD1 | TRBV2 | ASSEGGQSGNTIY
. | TRBJ2-5 | . | TRBV30 | AWSGLETQY
. | TRBJ2-7 | . | TRBV9 | ASSVGLRIYEQY
. | TRBJ2-1 | TRBD1 | TRBV7-9 | ASRPDRGFYNEQF
. | TRBJ2-7 | TRBD1 | TRBV9 | ASSLSTGSYEQY
. | TRBJ2-3 | TRBD1 | TRBV10-1 | ASSERTGGLTDTQY
. | TRBJ1-5 | TRBD1 | TRBV2 | ASSGGQGDNQPQH
. | TRBJ2-1 | TRBD2 | TRBV2 | ATEAGDSYNEQF
. | TRBJ1-1 | . | TRBV15 | ATSRDEGSGNTEAF
. | TRBJ1-2 | TRBD1 | TRBV19 | ASSMGTVAYGYT
. | TRBJ2-7 | TRBD1 | TRBV11-2 | ASSLGSRDRAYEQY
. | TRBJ1-2 | . | TRBV7-2 | ASSLTWENYGYT
. | TRBJ2-7 | . | TRBV27 | ASGSTGTYEQY
. | TRBJ1-5 | . | TRBV2 | ASSARGDNQPQH
. | TRBJ2-3 | . | TRBV6-4 | ANCGTRDSPTDTQY
. | TRBJ1-1 | TRBD1 | TRBV6-5 | ASRDRAVRAF
once | TRBJ2-1 | TRBD2 | TRBV5-1 | ASSLGLAGGNEQF
. | TRBJ2-7 | TRBD1 | TRBV9 | ASRLTGDSVHSYEQY
. | TRBJ2-7 | . | TRBV28 | ATGGNSYEQY
. | TRBJ2-1 | TRBD2 | TRBV27 | ASSAGTSGDNEQF
. | TRBJ2-7 | . | TRBV7-9 | ASRSADEQY
. | TRBJ2-7 | . | TRBV5-8 | ASSLDSLSYEQY
. | TRBJ2-7 | . | TRBV28 | ASSSQGSHEQY
. | TRBJ2-7 | TRBD1 | TRBV27 | ASSLAPGGPYEQY
. | TRBJ2-3 | . | TRBV6-5 | ASSPRLKGTDTQY
. | TRBJ2-7 | . | TRBV5-1 | ASSLEIGSSYEQY